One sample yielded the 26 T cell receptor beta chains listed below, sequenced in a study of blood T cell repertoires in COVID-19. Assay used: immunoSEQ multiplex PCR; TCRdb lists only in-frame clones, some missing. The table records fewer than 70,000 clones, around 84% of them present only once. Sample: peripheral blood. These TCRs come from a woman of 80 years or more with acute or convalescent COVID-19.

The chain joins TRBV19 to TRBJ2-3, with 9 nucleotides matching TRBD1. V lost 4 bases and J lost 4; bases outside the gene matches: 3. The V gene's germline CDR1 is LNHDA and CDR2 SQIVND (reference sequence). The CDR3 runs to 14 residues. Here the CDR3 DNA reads TGTGCCAGTAGTAACAGGGGGCCCCCAGATACGCAGTATTTT. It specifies CASSNRGPPDTQYF.

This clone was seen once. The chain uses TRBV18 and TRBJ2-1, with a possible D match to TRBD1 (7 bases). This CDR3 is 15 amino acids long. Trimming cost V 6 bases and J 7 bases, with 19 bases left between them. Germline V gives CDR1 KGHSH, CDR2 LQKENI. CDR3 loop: CASSPGGTGTNEQFF. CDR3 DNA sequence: TGTGCCAGCTCCCCAGGGGGGACTGGAACTAATGAGCAGTTCTTC. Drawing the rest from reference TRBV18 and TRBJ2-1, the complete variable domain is NAGVMQNPRHLVRRRGQEARLRCSPMKGHSHVYWYRQLPEEGLKFMVYLQKENIIDESGMPKERFSAEFPKEGPSILRIQQVVRGDSAAYFCASSPGGTGTNEQFFGPGTRLTVL.

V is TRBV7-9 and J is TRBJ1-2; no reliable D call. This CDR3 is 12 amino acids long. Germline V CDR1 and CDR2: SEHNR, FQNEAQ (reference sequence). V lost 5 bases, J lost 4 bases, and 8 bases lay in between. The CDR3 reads CASSPHSYGYTF. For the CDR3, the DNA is TGTGCCAGCAGCCCTCACAGCTATGGCTACACCTTC.

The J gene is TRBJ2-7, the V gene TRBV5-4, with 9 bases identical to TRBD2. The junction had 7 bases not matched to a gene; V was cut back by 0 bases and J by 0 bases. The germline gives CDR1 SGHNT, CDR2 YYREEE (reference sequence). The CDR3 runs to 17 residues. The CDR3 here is CASSLAAGGASSYEQYF. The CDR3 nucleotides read TGTGCCAGCAGCTTGGCGGCGGGGGGGGCTTCCTCCTACGAGCAGTACTTC.

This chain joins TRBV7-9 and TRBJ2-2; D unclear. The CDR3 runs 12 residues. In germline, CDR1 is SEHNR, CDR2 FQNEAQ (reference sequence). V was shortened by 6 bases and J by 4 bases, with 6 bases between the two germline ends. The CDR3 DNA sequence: TGTGCCAGCAGTATTAGCACCGGGGAGCTGTTTTTT. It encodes CASSISTGELFF.

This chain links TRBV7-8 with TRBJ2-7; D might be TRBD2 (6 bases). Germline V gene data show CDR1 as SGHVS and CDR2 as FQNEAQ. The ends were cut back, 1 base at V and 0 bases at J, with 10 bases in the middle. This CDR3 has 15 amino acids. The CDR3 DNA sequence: TGTGCCAGCAGCTTAGGTGGGGGGAGCTCCTACGAGCAGTACTTC. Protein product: CASSLGGGSSYEQYF. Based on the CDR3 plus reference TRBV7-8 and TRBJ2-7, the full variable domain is GAGVSQSPRYKVAKRGQDVALRCDPISGHVSLFWYQQALGQGPEFLTYFQNEAQLDKSGLPSDRFFAERPEGSVSTLKIQRTQQEDSAVYLCASSLGGGSSYEQYFGPGTRLTVT.

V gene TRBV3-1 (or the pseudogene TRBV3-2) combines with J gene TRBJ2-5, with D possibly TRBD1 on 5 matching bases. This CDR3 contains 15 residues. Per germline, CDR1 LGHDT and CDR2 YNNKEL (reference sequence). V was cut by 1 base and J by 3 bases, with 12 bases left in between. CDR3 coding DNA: TGTGCCAGCAGCCAAGGTCGGGCCAGGGAAGAGACCCAGTACTTC. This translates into CASSQGRAREETQYF.

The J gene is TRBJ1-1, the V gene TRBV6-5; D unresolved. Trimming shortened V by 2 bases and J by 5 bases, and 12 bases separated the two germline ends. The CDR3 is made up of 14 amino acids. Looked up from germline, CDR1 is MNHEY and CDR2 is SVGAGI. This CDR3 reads CASSYRTASTEAFF. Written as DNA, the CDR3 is TGTGCCAGCAGTTACCGCACAGCCTCTACTGAAGCTTTCTTT.

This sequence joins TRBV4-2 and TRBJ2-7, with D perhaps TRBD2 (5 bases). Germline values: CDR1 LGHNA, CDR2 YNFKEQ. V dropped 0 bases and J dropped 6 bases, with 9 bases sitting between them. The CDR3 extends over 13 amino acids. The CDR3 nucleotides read TGTGCCAGCAGCCAAGATCTCGCGGGCGAGCAGTACTTC. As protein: CASSQDLAGEQYF.

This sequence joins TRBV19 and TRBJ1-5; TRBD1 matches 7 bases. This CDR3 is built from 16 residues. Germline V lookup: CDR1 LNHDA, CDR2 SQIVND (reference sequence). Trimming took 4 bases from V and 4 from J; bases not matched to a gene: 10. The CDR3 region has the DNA TGTGCCAGTAGTAGGGTTACAGGGGTAAGAAATCAGCCCCAGCATTTT. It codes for CASSRVTGVRNQPQHF.

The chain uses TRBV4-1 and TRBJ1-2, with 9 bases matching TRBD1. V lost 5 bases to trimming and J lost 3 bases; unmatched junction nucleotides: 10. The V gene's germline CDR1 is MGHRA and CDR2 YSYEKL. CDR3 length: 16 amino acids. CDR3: CASSNPGQGKYYGYTF. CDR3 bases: TGCGCCAGCAGCAATCCGGGACAGGGCAAATACTATGGCTACACCTTC.

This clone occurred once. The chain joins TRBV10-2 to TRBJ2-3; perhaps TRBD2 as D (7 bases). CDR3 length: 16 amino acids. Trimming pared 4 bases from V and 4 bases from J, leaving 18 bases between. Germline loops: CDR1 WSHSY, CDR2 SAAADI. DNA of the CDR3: TGCGCCAGCAGTGGATCGAGGGGGGGGAGGCCAGATACGCAGTATTTT. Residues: CASSGSRGGRPDTQYF.

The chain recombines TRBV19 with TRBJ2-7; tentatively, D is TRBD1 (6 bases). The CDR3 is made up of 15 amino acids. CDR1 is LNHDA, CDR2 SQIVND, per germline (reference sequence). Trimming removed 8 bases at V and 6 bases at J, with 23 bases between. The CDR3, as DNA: TGTGCCAGTTCCCTCACAGGGTCCCCCTGGGGCGAGCAGTACTTC. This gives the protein CASSLTGSPWGEQYF.

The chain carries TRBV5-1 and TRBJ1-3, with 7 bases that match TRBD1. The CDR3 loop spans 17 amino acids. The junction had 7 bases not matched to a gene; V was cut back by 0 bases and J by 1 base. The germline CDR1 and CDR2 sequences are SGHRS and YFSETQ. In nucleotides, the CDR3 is TGCGCCAGCAGCTTGGATGAGGGGGCAGGTTCTGGAAACACCATATATTTT. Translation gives CASSLDEGAGSGNTIYF.

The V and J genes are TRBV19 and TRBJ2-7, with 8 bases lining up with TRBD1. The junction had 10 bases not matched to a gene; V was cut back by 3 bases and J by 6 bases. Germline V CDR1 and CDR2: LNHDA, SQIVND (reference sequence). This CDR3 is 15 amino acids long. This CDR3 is CASSMRSTGDREQYF. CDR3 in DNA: TGTGCCAGTAGTATGAGGTCGACAGGGGATCGCGAGCAGTACTTC.

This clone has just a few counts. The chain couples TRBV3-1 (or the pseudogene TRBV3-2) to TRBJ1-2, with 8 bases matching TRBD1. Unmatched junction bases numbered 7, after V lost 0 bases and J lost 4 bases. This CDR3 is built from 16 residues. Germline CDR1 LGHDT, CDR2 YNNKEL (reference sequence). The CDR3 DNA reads TGTGCCAGCAGCCAAGAGCGGGCAGGGGGCGGCTATGGCTACACCTTC. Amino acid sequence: CASSQERAGGGYGYTF.

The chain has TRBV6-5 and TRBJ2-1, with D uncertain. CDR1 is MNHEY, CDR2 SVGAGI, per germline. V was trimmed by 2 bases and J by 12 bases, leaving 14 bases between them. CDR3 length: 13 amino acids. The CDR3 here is CASSYDAVGRQFF. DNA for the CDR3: TGTGCCAGCAGTTACGACGCGGTTGGTAGGCAGTTCTTC.

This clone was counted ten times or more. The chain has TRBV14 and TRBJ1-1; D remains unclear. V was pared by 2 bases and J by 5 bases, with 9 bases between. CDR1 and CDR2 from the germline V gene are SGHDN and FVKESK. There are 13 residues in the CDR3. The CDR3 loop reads CASSQSPRTEAFF. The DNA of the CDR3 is TGTGCCAGCAGCCAATCGCCTCGGACTGAAGCTTTCTTT.

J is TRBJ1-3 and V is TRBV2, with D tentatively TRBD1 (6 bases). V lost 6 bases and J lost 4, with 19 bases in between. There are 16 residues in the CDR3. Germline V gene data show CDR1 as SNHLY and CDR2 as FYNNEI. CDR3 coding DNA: TGTGCCAGCAGACCCGGGTCTCAGGGGTCCGGAAACACCATATATTTT. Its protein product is CASRPGSQGSGNTIYF.

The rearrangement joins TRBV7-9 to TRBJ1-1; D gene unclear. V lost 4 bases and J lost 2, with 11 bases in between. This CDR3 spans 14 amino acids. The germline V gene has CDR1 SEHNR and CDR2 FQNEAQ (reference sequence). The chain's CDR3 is CASSSRRVNTEAFF. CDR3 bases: TGTGCCAGCAGCTCTAGGCGAGTCAACACTGAAGCTTTCTTT. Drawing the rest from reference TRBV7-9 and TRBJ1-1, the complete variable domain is DTGVSQNPRHKITKRGQNVTFRCDPISEHNRLYWYRQTLGQGPEFLTYFQNEAQLEKSRLLSDRFSAERPKGSFSTLEIQRTEQGDSAMYLCASSSRRVNTEAFFGQGTRLTVV.

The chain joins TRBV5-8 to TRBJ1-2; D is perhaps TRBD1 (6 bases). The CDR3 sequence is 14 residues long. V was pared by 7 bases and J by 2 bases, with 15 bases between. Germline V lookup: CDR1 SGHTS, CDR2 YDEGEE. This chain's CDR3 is CASRAGGRNYGYTF. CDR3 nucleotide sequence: TGTGCCAGCCGGGCGGGGGGCCGGAACTATGGCTACACCTTC.

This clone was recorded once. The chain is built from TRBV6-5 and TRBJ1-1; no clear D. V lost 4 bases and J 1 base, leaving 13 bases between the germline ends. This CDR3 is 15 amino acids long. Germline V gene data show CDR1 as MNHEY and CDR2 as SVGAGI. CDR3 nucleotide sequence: TGTGCCAGCAGTTCCCTTGTTACACCGAACACTGAAGCTTTCTTT. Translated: CASSSLVTPNTEAFF.

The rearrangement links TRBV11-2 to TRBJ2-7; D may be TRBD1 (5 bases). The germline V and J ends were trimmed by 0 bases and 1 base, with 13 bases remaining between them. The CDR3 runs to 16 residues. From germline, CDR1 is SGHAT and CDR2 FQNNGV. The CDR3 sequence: CASSLDVGHTSYEQYF. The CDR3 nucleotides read TGTGCCAGCAGCTTAGATGTAGGACATACTTCCTACGAGCAGTACTTC.

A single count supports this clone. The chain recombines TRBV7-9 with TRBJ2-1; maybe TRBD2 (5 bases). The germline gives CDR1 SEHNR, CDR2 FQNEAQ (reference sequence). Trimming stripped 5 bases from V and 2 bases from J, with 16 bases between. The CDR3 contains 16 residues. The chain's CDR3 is CASSTTWSGTYNEQFF. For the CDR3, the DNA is TGTGCCAGCAGCACCACCTGGTCGGGGACCTACAATGAGCAGTTCTTC.

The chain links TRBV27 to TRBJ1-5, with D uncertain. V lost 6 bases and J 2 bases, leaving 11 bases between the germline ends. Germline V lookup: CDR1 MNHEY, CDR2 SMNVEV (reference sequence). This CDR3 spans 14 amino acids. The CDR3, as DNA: TGTGCCAGCAGCACCGCCGGTGGCAATCAGCCCCAGCATTTT. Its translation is CASSTAGGNQPQHF.

CDR3 sequence reads: CASSGRSGEQYF. The CDR3 DNA is TGTGCCAGTAGTGGCCGGTCGGGGGAGCAGTACTTC. The chain is built from TRBV19 and TRBJ2-7; weak D call: TRBD2 (5 bases). V was cut by 5 bases and J by 7 bases, with 12 bases left in between. This CDR3 contains 12 residues. Germline V gene lookup returns CDR1 LNHDA and CDR2 SQIVND (reference sequence).